This T cell receptor (beta chain) appears in the sequencing data of a study of PD-1 and CTLA-4 blockade in melanoma. The protocol was immunoSEQ multiplex PCR, while the TCRdb copy is restricted to in-frame clones and leaves out a portion. The sample holds around 20,000 clones, about 91% seen once. The CDR3 length is 16 residues. Germline assignment: CDR1 MNHGY and CDR2 SAAAGT. V lost 3 bases, J lost 5 bases, and 17 bases lay in between. This clonotype was sampled from a human donor with melanoma. The sequencing used CD8+ T cells from peripheral blood, collected before anti-PD-1 treatment. The rearrangement uses TRBV6-8 and TRBJ1-5; D is unresolved. Written as DNA, the CDR3 is TGTGCCAGCAGTTATTTCCGCCGGGAGATACATCAGCCCCAGCATTTT. Protein sequence: CASSYFRREIHQPQHF.